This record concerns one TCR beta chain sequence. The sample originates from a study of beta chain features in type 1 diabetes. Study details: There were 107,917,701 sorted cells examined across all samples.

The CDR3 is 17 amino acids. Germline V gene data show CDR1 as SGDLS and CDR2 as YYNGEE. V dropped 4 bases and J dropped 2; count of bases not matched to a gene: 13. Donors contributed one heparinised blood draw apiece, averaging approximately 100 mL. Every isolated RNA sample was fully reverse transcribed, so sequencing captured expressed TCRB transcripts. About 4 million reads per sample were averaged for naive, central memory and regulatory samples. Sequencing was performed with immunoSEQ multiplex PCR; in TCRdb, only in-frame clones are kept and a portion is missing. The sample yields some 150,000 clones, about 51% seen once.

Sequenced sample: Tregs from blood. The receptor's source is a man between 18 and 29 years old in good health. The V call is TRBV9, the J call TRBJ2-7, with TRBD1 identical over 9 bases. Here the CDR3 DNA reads TGTGCCAGCAGCCCTAGTCTCCCGGGACAGGGTACCTACGAGCAGTACTTC. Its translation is CASSPSLPGQGTYEQYF.